This T cell receptor beta chain was recovered during a study of cytomegalovirus exposure and HLA in healthy donors. General study results and limits: Later genetic work tied a missense DCLRE1C variant to beta-chain V and J trimming. Roughly uniform depth of sequencing across donors was assumed in presence/absence analyses.

With regard to this clone: No antigen is known for it.

CDR1 and CDR2 from the germline V gene are MNHEY and SVGAGI. J was trimmed by 1 base and V by 7 bases; bases with no gene match: 4. CDR3 size: 14 residues. This PCR relied on a set of 60 Vbeta primers and 13 Jbeta primers. Per the original methods: A follow-up analysis tallied some 80 million unique TCR beta chains, roughly 11 million shared. The method was immunoSEQ multiplex PCR; TCRdb's version includes in-frame clones alone and lacks a portion of them. Clone size and the V and J calls come from that table; the DNA yielded D and trimming. The sample contains fewer than 250,000 clones, 77% of which appear only once.

Sequenced: PBMCs. J is TRBJ2-3 and V is TRBV6-5; 8 bases agree with TRBD2. The TCR originated in a woman under 40 in good health and CMV-seropositive. In DNA form, the CDR3 reads TGTGCCAGCAAGGCCGGGGGGGGCACAGATACGCAGTATTTT. Encoded protein: CASKAGGGTDTQYF.